The sequence of this T cell receptor (beta chain) was determined in a study of Graves' ophthalmopathy and Graves' hyperthyroidism. Germline CDR1 is SGHNT and CDR2 is YENEEA. This CDR3 has 17 amino acids. Germline trimming cut 5 bases from V and 3 bases from J; bases unmatched to any gene: 12. This clonotype has a count of ten or more. Scientists amplified the TCR beta CDR3 regions from RNA transcripts. RT-PCR in the first round used HTBI primers; a second-round multiplex PCR followed. TCRdb itself ran the multiplex PCR reads through MiXCR, one entry per CDR3 protein. The table records 360,000 or so distinct CDR3 sequences, approximately 20% of them present only once.

This clonotype was sampled from a young woman with Graves' ophthalmopathy. The V gene is TRBV11-3, the J gene TRBJ1-2; 10 positions match TRBD1. The specimen was peripheral blood. As DNA, the CDR3 is TGTGCCAGCAGCCCGCCTGGGACAGGGGATTCGGACTATGGCTACACCTTC. Amino acid sequence: CASSPPGTGDSDYGYTF.